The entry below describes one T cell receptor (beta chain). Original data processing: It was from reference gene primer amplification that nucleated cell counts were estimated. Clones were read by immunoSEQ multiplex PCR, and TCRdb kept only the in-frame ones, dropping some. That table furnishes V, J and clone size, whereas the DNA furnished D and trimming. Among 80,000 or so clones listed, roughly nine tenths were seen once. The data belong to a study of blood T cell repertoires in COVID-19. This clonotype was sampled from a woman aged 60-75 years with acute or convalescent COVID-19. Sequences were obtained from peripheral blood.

For the CDR3, the DNA is TGTGCCAGCAGCTTGGGGCCCGGACAGCCCCAGCATTTT. Translated, it gives CASSLGPGQPQHF. The rearrangement links TRBV7-9 to TRBJ1-5; possibly TRBD1 for D (5 bases). Deletions cut 3 bases from V and 7 bases from J, with 10 bases between. The CDR3 extends over 13 amino acids. Germline-derived CDR1 and CDR2 are SEHNR and FQNEAQ (reference sequence).